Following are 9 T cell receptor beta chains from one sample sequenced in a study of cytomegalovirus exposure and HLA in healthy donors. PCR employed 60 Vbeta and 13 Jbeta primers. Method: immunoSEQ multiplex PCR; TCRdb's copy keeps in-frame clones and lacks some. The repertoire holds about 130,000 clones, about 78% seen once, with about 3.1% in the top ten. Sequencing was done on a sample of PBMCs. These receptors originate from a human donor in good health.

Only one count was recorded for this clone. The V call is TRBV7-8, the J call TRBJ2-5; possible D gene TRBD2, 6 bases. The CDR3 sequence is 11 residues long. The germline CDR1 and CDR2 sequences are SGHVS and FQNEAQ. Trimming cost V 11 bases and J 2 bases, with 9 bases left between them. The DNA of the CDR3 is TGTGCCGGAGGGACGCAAGAGACCCAGTACTTC. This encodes CAGGTQETQYF.

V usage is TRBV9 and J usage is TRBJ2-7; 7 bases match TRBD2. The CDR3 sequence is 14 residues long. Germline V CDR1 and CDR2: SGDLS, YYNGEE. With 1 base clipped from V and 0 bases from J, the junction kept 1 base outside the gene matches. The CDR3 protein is CASSVWDYSYEQYF. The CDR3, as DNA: TGTGCCAGCAGCGTATGGGACTACTCCTACGAGCAGTACTTC.

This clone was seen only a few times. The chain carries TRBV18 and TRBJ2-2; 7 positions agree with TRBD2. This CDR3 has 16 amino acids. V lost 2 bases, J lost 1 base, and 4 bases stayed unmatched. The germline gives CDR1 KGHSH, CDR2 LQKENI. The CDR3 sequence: CASSPVAGENTGELFF. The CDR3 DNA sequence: TGTGCCAGCTCACCAGTGGCGGGAGAGAACACCGGGGAGCTGTTTTTT.

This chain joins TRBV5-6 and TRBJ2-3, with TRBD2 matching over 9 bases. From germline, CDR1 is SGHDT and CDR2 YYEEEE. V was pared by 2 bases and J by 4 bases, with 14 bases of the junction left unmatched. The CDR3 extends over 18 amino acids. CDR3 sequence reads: CASSLGGLGGRAADTQYF. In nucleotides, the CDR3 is TGTGCCAGCAGCTTAGGAGGTTTAGGCGGGAGGGCAGCAGATACGCAGTATTTT. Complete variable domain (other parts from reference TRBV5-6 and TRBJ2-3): DAGVTQSPTHLIKTRGQQVTLRCSPKSGHDTVSWYQQALGQGPQFIFQYYEEEERQRGNFPDRFSGHQFPNYSSELNVNALLLGDSALYLCASSLGGLGGRAADTQYFGPGTRLTVL.

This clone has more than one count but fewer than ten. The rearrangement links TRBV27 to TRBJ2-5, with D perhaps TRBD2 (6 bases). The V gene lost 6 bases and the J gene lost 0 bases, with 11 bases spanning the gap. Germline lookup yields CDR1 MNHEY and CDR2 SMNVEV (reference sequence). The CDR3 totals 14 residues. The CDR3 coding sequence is TGTGCCAGCAGGTCGGGGGATTACCAAGAGACCCAGTACTTC. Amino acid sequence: CASRSGDYQETQYF.

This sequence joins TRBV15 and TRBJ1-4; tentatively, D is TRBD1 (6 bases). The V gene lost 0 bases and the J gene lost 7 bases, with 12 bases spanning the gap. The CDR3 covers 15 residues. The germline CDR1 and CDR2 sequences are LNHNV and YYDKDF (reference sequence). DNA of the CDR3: TGTGCCACCAGCAGAGAAAGGCAGGGGCTTGAAAAACTGTTTTTT. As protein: CATSRERQGLEKLFF.

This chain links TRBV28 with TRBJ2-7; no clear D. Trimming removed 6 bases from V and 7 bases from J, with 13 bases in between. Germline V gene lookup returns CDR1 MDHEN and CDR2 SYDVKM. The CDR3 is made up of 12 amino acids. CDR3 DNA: TGTGCCAGCAGCAACCCACGGGTGGAGCAGTACTTC. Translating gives CASSNPRVEQYF.

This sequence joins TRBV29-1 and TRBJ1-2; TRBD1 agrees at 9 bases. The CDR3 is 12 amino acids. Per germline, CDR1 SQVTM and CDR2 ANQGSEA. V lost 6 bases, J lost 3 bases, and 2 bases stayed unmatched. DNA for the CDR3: TGCAGCGTGGGACAGGGAGACTATGGCTACACCTTC. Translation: CSVGQGDYGYTF. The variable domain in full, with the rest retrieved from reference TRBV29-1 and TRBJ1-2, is SAVISQKPSRDICQRGTSLTIQCQVDSQVTMMFWYRQQPGQSLTLIATANQGSEATYESGFVIDKFPISRPNLTFSTLTVSNMSPEDSSIYLCSVGQGDYGYTFGSGTRLTVV.

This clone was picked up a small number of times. The CDR3 here is CASSDQGAEAFF. CDR3 nucleotides: TGTGCCAGCAGTGACCAGGGCGCAGAAGCTTTCTTT. The chain combines TRBV2 with TRBJ1-1, with D perhaps TRBD1 (5 bases). CDR3 length: 12 residues. Germline V CDR1 and CDR2: SNHLY, FYNNEI. V was shortened by 3 bases and J by 8 bases, with 10 bases between the two germline ends. Together with reference TRBV2 and TRBJ1-1, the CDR3 gives the full variable domain: EPEVTQTPSHQVTQMGQEVILRCVPISNHLYFYWYRQILGQKVEFLVSFYNNEISEKSEIFDDQFSVERPDGSNFTLKIRSTKLEDSAMYFCASSDQGAEAFFGQGTRLTVV.